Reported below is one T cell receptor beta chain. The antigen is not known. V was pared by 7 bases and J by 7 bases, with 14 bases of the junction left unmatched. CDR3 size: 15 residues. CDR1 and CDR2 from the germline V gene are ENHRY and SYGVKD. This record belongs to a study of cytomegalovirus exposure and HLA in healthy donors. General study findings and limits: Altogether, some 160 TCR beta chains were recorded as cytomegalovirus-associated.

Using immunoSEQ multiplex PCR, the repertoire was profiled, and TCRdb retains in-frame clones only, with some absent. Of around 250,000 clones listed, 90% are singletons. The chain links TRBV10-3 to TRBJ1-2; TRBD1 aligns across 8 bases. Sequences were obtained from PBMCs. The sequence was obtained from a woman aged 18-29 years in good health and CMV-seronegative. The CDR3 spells CAITTTGGSGGGYTF. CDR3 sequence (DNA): TGTGCCATCACCACTACAGGGGGTTCGGGGGGTGGCTACACCTTC.